Reported below is one TCR beta chain. The antigen remains undetermined. Germline CDR1 is LNHNV and CDR2 is YYDKDF (reference sequence). The CDR3 extends over 15 amino acids. V gave up 2 bases and J gave up 6 bases; unmatched junction bases: 7. The data were taken from a study of T cells after yellow fever vaccination. Regarding the study as a whole: Within FACS-sorted repertoires, abundant clonotypes contaminating from the bulk population could be present.

By 5'RACE template switching, TCR cDNA was produced, with a universal primer site and UMIs added in the process. TCRdb reanalysed the 5' RACE reads using MiXCR and keeps one entry per CDR3 protein. The sample lists some 150,000 distinct CDR3 sequences, about 11% occurring once. The sequencing here drew on CD8+ T cells sorted from PBMCs, taken 15 days after the yellow fever booster vaccination. The clonotype was recovered from a man aged 18 to 30 who received the YFV17D yellow fever vaccine. J is TRBJ2-1 and V is TRBV15, with 7 bases that match TRBD2. The chain's CDR3 is CATSRTSGATNEQFF. CDR3 nucleotide sequence: TGTGCCACCAGCAGAACCAGCGGGGCAACCAATGAGCAGTTCTTC.